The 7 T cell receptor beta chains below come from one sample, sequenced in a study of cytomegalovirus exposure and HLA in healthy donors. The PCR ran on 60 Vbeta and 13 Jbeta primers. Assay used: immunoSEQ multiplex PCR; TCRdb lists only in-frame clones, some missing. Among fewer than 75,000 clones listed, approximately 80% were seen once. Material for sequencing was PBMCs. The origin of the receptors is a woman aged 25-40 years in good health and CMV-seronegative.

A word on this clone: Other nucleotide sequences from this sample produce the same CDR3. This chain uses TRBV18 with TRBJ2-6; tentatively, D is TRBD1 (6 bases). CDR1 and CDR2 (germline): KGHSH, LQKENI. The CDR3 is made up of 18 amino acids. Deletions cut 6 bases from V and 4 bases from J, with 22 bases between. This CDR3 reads CASSPIQGSGSGANVLTF. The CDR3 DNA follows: TGTGCCAGCTCGCCGATACAGGGTTCTGGTTCCGGGGCCAACGTCCTGACTTTC. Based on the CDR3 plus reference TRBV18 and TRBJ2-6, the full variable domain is NAGVMQNPRHLVRRRGQEARLRCSPMKGHSHVYWYRQLPEEGLKFMVYLQKENIIDESGMPKERFSAEFPKEGPSILRIQQVVRGDSAAYFCASSPIQGSGSGANVLTFGAGSRLTVL.

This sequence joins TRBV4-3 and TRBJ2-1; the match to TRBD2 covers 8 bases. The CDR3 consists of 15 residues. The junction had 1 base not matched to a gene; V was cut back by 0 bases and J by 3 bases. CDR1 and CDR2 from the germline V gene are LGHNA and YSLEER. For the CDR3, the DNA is TGCGCCAGCAGCCAAGATCGGGAGGGCTACAATGAGCAGTTCTTC. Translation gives CASSQDREGYNEQFF.

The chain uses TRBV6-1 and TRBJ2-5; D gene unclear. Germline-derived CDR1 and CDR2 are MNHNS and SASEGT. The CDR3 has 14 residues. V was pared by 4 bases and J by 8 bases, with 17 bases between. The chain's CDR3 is CASSGTTNPRTQYF. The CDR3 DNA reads TGTGCCAGCAGTGGCACTACAAATCCCCGAACCCAGTACTTC.

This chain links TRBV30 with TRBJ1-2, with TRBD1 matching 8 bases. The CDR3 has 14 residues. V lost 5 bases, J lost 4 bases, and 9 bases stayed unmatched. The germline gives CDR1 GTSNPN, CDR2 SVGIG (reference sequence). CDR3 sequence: CAWVTGGSFYGYTF. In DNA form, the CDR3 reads TGTGCCTGGGTTACAGGGGGTTCTTTCTATGGCTACACCTTC.

The CDR3 is CASSIGVNEQFF. The CDR3 DNA is TGTGCCAGTAGTATCGGAGTCAATGAGCAGTTCTTC. The gene calls are TRBV19 and TRBJ2-1, with D unclear. Trimming pared 3 bases from V and 6 bases from J, leaving 6 bases between. The CDR3 totals 12 residues. The germline CDR1 and CDR2 sequences are LNHDA and SQIVND (reference sequence).

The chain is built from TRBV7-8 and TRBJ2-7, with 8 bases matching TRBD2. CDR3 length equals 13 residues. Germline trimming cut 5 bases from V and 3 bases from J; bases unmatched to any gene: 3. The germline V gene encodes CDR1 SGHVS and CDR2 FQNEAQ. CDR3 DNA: TGTGCCAGCAGCCCCGGGACTAGCTACGAGCAGTACTTC. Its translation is CASSPGTSYEQYF. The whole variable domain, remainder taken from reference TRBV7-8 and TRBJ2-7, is GAGVSQSPRYKVAKRGQDVALRCDPISGHVSLFWYQQALGQGPEFLTYFQNEAQLDKSGLPSDRFFAERPEGSVSTLKIQRTQQEDSAVYLCASSPGTSYEQYFGPGTRLTVT.

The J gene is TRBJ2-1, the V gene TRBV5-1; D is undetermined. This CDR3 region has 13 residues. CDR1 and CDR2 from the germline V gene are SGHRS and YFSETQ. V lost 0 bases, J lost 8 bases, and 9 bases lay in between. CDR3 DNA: TGCGCCAGCAGCTTGGCCGTCCGGGATGAGCAGTTCTTC. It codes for CASSLAVRDEQFF.